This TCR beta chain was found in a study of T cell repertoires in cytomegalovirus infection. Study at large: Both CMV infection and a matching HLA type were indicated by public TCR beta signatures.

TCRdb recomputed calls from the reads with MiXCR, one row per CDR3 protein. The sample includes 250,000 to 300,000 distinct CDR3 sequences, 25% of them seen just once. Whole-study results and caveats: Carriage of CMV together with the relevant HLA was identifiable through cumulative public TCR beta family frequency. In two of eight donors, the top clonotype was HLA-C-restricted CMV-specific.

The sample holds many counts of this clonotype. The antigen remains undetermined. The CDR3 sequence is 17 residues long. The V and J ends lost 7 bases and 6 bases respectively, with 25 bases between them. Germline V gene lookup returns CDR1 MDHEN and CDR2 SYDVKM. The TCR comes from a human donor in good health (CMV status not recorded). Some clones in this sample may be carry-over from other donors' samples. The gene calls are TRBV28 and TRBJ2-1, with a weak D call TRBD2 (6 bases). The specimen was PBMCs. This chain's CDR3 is CASITGFNSGAFNEQFF. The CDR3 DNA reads TGTGCCAGCATTACGGGGTTTAATAGCGGTGCCTTCAATGAGCAGTTCTTC.